The sample holds a few counts of the clone carrying this T cell receptor beta chain. What it recognizes is unknown. Clones were read by immunoSEQ multiplex PCR, and TCRdb kept only the in-frame ones, dropping some. The repertoire holds tens of thousands of clones, with 70% to 75% as singletons. Expansion of antigen-specific CD4+ T cells with viral peptide pools was carried out by the ViraFEST assay before sequencing. With around ten days of culture completed, CD4+ T cells were isolated. Having tested negative for nucleocapsid antibodies, the vaccine recipients showed no prior SARS-CoV-2 infection. Cultivation was performed at approximately 2.1 million PBMC per well with roughly 9.2 IU/ml IL-2 and 9.5 to 10 ug/ml peptides added. The sample belongs to a study of vaccination effects on CD4 cells after COVID-19. Looking at the study overall: Participants got two doses of BNT162b2 or mRNA-1273 vaccine.

Study-level findings and limits: Late post-vaccination, clones induced by infection and those induced by vaccine underwent marked clonal contraction.

The input for sequencing was CD4+ T cells from PBMCs cultured with HCoV-229E spike peptides, taken before COVID-19 vaccination. The TCR comes from a human donor who received a COVID-19 vaccine.

CDR3 bases: TGCGCCAGCAGTGAGACAGGGTTGGACACCGGGGAGCTGTTTTTT. This encodes CASSETGLDTGELFF. The chain combines TRBV10-2 with TRBJ2-2, with a possible D match to TRBD1 (6 bases). V dropped 2 bases and J dropped 3 bases, with 10 bases sitting between them. This CDR3 is 15 amino acids long. Germline CDR1 WSHSY, CDR2 SAAADI.